Listed here are 3 T cell receptor beta chains from one sample, sequenced in a study of CD8 T cells in ankylosing spondylitis. A single record per CDR3 protein comes from TCRdb applying MiXCR to the 5' RACE reads. The sample lists about 250,000 distinct CDR3 sequences; 32% were seen once. Sequenced input: blood, either unsorted or a sorted T cell fraction (not recorded which). These receptors all stem from a male donor with ankylosing spondylitis or in good health (not recorded which).

The genes are TRBV10-3 and TRBJ1-6; TRBD1 might be the D (5 bases). V lost 4 bases and J 8 bases, leaving 15 bases between the germline ends. The CDR3 is 15 residues long. In germline, CDR1 is ENHRY, CDR2 SYGVKD. The CDR3 sequence is CAISGTGDPDSPLHF. The CDR3 bases are TGTGCCATCAGTGGCACGGGGGATCCGGATTCACCCCTCCACTTT.

This clonotype occurred a few times. The chain carries TRBV29-1 and TRBJ2-5; either TRBD1 or TRBD2 may fit D (5 bases each). Trimming cost V 3 bases and J 5 bases, with 16 bases left between them. CDR1 and CDR2 (germline): SQVTM, ANQGSEA. This CDR3 is built from 14 residues. CDR3 amino acids: CSVEFRDHGETQYF. The CDR3 DNA reads as TGCAGCGTTGAGTTTAGGGACCACGGGGAGACCCAGTACTTC. Based on the CDR3 plus reference TRBV29-1 and TRBJ2-5, the full variable domain is SAVISQKPSRDICQRGTSLTIQCQVDSQVTMMFWYRQQPGQSLTLIATANQGSEATYESGFVIDKFPISRPNLTFSTLTVSNMSPEDSSIYLCSVEFRDHGETQYFGPGTRLLVL.

The chain is built from TRBV20-1 and TRBJ1-3, with TRBD1 matching 7 bases. The CDR3 length is 16 residues. Germline V gene lookup returns CDR1 DFQATT and CDR2 SNEGSKA (reference sequence). Unmatched junction bases numbered 6, after V lost 1 base and J lost 0 bases. The CDR3 loop reads CSARGGGSRSGNTIYF. CDR3 DNA: TGCAGTGCTAGAGGAGGGGGCAGCCGCTCTGGAAACACCATATATTTT.